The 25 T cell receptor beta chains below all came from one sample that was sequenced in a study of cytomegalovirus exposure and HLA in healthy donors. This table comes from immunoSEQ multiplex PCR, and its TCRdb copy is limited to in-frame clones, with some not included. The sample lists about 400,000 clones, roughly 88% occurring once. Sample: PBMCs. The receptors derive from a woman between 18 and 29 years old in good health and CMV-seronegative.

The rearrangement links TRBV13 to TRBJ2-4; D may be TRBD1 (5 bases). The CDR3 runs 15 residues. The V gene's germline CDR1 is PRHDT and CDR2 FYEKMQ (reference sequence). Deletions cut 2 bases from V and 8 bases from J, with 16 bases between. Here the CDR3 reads CASSLSGFSVDIQYF. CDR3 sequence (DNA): TGTGCCAGCAGCTTATCAGGGTTCAGCGTAGACATTCAGTACTTC.

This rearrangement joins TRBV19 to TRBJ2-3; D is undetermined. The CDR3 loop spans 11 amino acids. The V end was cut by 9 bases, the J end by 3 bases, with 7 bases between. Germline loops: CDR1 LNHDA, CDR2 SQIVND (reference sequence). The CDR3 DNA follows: TGTGCCAGCCTCCAGACAGATACGCAGTATTTT. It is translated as CASLQTDTQYF. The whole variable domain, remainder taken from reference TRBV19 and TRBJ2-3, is DGGITQSPKYLFRKEGQNVTLSCEQNLNHDAMYWYRQDPGQGLRLIYYSQIVNDFQKGDIAEGYSVSREKKESFPLTVTSAQKNPTAFYLCASLQTDTQYFGPGTRLTVL.

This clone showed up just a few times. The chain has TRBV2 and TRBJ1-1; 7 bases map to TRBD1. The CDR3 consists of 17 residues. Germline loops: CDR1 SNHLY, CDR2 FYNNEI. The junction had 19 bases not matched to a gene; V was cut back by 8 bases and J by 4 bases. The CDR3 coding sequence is TGTGCCAGCCTTAGGGCCGTGACAGGGCCCCTTGTCACTGAAGCTTTCTTT. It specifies CASLRAVTGPLVTEAFF.

The DNA for the CDR3 is TGTGCCAGCAGTTACCTGGACAGGGTTACGACTGAAGCTTTCTTT. Translated: CASSYLDRVTTEAFF. V and J are TRBV6-5 and TRBJ1-1; 8 nucleotides match TRBD1. Germline CDR1 is MNHEY and CDR2 is SVGAGI. The CDR3 has 15 residues. V gave up 2 bases and J gave up 5 bases; unmatched junction bases: 7.

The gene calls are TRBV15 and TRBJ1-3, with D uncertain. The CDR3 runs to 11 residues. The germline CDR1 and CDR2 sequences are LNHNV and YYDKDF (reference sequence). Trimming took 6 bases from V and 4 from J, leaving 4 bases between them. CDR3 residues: CATSSGNTIYF. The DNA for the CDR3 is TGTGCCACCAGTAGCGGAAACACCATATATTTT.

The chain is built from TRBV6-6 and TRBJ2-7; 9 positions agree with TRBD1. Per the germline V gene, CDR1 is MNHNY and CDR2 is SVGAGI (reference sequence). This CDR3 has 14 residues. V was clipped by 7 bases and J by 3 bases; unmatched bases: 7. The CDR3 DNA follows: TGTGCCAGCACCCGCGGGACAGGGTTCTACGAGCAGTACTTC. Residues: CASTRGTGFYEQYF.

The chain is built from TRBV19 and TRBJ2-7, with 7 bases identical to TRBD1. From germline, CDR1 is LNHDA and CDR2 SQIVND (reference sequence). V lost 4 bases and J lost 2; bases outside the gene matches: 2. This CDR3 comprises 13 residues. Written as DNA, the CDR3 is TGTGCCAGTAGTAATCAGGGGGCCTACGAGCAGTACTTC. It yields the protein CASSNQGAYEQYF.

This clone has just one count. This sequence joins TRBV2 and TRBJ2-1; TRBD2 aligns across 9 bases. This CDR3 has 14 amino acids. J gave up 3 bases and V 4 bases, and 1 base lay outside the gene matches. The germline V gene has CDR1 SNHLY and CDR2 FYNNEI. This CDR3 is CASSALAGYNEQFF. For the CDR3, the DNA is TGTGCCAGCAGTGCACTAGCGGGCTACAATGAGCAGTTCTTC.

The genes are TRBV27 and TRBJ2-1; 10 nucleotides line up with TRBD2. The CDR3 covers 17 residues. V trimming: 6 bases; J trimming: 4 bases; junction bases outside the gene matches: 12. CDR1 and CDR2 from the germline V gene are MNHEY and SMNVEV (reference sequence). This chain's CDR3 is CASSPSPGLAPYNEQFF. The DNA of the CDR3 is TGTGCCAGCAGCCCTTCCCCGGGACTAGCGCCATACAATGAGCAGTTCTTC.

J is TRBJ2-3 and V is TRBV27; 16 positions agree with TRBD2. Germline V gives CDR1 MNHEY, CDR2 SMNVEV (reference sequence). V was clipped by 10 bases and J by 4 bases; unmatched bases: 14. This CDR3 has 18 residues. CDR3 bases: TGTGCCACCAGAACCGGGACTAGCGGGAGGGCCGGGGCAGATACGCAGTATTTT. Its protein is CATRTGTSGRAGADTQYF.

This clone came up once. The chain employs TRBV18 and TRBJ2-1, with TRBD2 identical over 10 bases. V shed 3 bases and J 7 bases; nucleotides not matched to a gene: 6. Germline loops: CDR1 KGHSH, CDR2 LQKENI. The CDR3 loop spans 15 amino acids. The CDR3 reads CASSPLAGEGNEQFF. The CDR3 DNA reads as TGTGCCAGCTCACCCCTAGCGGGAGAGGGGAATGAGCAGTTCTTC.

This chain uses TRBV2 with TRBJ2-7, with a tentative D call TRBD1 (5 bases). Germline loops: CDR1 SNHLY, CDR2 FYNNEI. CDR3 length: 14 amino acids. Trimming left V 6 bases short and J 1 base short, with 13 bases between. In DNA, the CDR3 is TGTGCCAGCAGGAAGGACAAGGGGTCCTACGAGCAGTACTTC. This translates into CASRKDKGSYEQYF.

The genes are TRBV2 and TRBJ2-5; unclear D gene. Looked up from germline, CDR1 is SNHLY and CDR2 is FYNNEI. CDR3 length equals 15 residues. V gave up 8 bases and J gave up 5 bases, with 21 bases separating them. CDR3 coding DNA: TGTGCCAGCCGAGCCGTCCTCAATGTTCGGGAGACCCAGTACTTC. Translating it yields CASRAVLNVRETQYF.

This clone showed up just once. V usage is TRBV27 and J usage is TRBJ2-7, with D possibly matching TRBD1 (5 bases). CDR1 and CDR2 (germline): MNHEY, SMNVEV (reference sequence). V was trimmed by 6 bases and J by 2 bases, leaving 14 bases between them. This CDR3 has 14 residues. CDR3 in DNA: TGTGCCAGCAGCCACCAGGGTAGCCCCTACGAGCAGTACTTC. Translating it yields CASSHQGSPYEQYF.

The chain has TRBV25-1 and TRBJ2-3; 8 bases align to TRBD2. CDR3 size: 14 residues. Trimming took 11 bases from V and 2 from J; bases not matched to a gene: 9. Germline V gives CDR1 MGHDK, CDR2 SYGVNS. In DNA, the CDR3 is TGTGCCCTCCCTACGGGAGGGTACACAGATACGCAGTATTTT. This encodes CALPTGGYTDTQYF.

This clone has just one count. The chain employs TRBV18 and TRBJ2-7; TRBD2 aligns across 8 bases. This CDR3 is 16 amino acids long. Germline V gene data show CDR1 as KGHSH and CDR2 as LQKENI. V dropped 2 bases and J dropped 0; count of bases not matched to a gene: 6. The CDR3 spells CASSPGKREISYEQYF. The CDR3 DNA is TGTGCCAGCTCACCAGGGAAGCGGGAGATCTCCTACGAGCAGTACTTC. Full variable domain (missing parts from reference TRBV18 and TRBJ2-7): NAGVMQNPRHLVRRRGQEARLRCSPMKGHSHVYWYRQLPEEGLKFMVYLQKENIIDESGMPKERFSAEFPKEGPSILRIQQVVRGDSAAYFCASSPGKREISYEQYFGPGTRLTVT.

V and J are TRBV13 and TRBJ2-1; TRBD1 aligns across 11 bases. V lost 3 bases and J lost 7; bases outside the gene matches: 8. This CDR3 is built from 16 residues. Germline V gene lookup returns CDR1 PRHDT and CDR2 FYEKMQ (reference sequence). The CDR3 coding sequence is TGTGCCAGCAGCTTTACCATAGGACAGGGGGCGAATGAGCAGTTCTTC. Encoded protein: CASSFTIGQGANEQFF.

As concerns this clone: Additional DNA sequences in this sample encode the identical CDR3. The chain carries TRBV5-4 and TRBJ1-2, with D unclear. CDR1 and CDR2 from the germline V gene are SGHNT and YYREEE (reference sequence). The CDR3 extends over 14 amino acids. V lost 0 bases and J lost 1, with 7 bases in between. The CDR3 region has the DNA TGTGCCAGCAGCTTGGGAACAGTTAACTATGGCTACACCTTC. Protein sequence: CASSLGTVNYGYTF.

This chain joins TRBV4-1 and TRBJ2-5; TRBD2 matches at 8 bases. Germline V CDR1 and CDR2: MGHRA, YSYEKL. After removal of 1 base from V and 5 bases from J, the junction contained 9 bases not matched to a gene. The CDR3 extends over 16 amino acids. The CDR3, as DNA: TGCGCCAGCAGCCAAGTCCTAGCGGGCCGGGCGGAGACCCAGTACTTC. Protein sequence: CASSQVLAGRAETQYF.

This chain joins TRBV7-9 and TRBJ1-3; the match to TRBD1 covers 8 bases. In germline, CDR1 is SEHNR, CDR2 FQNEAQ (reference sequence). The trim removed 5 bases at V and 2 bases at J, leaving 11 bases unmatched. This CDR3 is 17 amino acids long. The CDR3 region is CASSIPGQVNPGNTIYF. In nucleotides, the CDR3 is TGTGCCAGCAGCATACCGGGACAGGTCAATCCTGGAAACACCATATATTTT.

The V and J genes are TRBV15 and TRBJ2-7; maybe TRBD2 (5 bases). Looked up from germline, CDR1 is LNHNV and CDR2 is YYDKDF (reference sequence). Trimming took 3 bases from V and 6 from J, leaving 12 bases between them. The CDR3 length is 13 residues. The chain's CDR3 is CATSRTTRSEQYF. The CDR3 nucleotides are TGTGCCACCAGCAGGACTACGAGGAGCGAGCAGTACTTC.

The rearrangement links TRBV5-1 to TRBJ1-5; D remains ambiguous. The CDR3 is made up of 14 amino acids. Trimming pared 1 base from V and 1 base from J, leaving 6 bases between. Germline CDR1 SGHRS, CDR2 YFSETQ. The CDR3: CASSLTGSNQPQHF. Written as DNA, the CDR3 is TGCGCCAGCAGCTTGACGGGAAGCAATCAGCCCCAGCATTTT.

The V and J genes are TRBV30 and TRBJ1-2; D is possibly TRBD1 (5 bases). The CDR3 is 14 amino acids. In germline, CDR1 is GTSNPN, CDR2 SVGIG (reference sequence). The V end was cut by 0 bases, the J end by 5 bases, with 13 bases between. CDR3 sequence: CAWSVLGAAYGYTF. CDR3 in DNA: TGTGCCTGGAGTGTACTTGGGGCAGCGTATGGCTACACCTTC.

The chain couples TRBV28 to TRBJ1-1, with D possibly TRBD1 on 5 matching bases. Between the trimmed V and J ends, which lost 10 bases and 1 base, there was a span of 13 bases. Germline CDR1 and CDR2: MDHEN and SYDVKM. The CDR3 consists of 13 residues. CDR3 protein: CATLTESNTEAFF. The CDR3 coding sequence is TGTGCCACCTTGACAGAGTCGAACACTGAAGCTTTCTTT.

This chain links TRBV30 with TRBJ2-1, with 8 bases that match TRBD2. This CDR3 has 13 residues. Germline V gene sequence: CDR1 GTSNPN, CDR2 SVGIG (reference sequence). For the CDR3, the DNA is TGTGCGGTAGGACTAGCCTTGGGCAATGAGCAGTTCTTC. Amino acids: CAVGLALGNEQFF.